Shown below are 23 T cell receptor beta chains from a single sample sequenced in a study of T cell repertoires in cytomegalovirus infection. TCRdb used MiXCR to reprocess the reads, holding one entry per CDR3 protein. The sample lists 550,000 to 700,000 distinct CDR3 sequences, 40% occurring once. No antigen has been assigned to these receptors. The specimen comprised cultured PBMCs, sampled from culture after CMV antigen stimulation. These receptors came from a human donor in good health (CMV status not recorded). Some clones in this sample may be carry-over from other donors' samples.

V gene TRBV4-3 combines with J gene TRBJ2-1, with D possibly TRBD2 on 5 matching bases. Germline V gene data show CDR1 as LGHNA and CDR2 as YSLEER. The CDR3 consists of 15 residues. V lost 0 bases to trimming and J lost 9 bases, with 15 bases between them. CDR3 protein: CASSQEAGLHREQFF. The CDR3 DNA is TGCGCCAGCAGCCAAGAAGCCGGACTCCACCGTGAGCAGTTCTTC.

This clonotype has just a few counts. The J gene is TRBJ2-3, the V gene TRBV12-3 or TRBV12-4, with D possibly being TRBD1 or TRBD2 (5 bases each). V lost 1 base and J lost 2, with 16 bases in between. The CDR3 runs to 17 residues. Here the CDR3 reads CASSLVSGTQTTDTQYF. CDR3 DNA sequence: TGTGCCAGCAGTTTAGTTTCCGGGACCCAGACCACAGATACGCAGTATTTT.

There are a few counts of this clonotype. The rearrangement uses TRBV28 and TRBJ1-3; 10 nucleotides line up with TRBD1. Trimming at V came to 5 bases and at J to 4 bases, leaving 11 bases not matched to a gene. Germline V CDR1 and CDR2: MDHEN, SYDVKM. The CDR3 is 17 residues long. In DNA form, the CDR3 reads TGTGCCAGCAGTCCGGGACAGGGGAAAGAAGACGGAAACACCATATATTTT. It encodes CASSPGQGKEDGNTIYF.

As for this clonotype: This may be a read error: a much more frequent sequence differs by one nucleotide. The CDR3 bases are TGTGCCAGCCGGGGGGGTAATCAAGAGACCCAGTCCTTC. Encoded protein: CASRGGNQETQSF. This rearrangement joins TRBV7-6 to TRBJ2-5, with 8 bases that match TRBD2. The CDR3 loop spans 13 amino acids. Germline-derived CDR1 and CDR2 are SGHVS and FNYEAQ.

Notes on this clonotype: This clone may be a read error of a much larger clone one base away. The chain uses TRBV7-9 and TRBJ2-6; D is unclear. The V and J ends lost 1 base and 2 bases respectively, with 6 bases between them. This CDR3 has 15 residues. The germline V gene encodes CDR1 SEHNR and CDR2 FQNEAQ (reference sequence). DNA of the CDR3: TGTGCCAGCAGCTTAGGACCAGCTGGGGCCAACGTCCTGACTTTC. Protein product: CASSLGPAGANVLTF.

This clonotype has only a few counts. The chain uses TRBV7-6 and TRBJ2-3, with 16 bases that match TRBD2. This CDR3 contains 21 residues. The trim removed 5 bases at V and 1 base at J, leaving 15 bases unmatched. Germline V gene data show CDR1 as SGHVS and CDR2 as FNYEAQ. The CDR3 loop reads CASSVNYTGTSGGAGTDTQYF. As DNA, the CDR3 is TGTGCCAGCAGCGTAAACTACACCGGGACTAGCGGGGGGGCCGGCACAGATACGCAGTATTTT. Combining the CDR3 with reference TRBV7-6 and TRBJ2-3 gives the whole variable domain GAGVSQSPRYKVTKRGQDVALRCDPISGHVSLYWYRQALGQGPEFLTYFNYEAQQDKSGLPNDRFSAERPEGSISTLTIQRTEQRDSAMYRCASSVNYTGTSGGAGTDTQYFGPGTRLTVL.

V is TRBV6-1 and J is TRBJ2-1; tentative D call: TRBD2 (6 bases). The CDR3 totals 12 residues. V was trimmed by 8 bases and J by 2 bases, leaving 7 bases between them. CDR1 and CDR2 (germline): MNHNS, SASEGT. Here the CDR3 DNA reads TGTGCCAGCCGACTAGCCTACAATGAGCAGTTCTTC. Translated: CASRLAYNEQFF.

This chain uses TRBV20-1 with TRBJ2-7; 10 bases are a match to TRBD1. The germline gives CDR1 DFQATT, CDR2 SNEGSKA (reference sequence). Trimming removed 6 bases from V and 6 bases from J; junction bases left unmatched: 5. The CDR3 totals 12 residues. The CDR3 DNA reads TGCAGTGCGGGACAGGGGATCCGCGAGCAGTACTTC. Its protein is CSAGQGIREQYF.

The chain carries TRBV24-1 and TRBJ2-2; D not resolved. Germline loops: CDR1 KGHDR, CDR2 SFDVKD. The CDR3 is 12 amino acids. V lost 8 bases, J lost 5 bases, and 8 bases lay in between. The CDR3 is CATKRVTGELFF. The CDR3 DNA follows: TGTGCCACCAAGCGAGTAACCGGGGAGCTGTTTTTT.

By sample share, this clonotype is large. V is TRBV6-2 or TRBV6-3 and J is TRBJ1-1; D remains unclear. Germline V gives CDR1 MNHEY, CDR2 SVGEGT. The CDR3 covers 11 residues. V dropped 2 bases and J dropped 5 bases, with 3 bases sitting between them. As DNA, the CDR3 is TGTGCCAGCAGTTACGGGACTGAAGCTTTCTTT. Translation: CASSYGTEAFF.

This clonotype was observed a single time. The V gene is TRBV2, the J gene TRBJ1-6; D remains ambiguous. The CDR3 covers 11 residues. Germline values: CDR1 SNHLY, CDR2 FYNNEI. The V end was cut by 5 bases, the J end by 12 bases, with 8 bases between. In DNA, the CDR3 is TGTGCCAGCAGTAGTAAAGAACCCCTCCACTTT. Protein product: CASSSKEPLHF.

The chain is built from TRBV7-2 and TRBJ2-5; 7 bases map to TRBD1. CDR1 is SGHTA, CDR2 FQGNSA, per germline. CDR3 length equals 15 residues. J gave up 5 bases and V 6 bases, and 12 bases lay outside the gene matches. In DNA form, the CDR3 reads TGTGCCAGCAGTCACAGGGGACGGCGGGTTGAGACCCAGTACTTC. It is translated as CASSHRGRRVETQYF.

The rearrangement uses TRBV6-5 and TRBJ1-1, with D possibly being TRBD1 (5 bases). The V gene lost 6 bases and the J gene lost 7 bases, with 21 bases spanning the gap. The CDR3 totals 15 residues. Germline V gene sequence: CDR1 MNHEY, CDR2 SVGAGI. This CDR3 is CASRTIRQTKYEAFF. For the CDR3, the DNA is TGTGCCAGCAGGACGATCCGACAGACGAAATATGAAGCTTTCTTT.

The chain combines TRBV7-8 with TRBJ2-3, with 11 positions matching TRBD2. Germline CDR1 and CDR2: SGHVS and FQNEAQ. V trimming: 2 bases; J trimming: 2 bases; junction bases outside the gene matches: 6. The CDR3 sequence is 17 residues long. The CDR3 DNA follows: TGTGCCAGCAGCTTACTAGCGGGGGGACGGCACACAGATACGCAGTATTTT. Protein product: CASSLLAGGRHTDTQYF.

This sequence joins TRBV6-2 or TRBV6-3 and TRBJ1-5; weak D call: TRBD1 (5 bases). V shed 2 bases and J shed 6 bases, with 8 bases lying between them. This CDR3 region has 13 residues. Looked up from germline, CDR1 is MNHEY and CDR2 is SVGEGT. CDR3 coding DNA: TGTGCCAGCAGTTACGGGACTAGTCAGCCCCAGCATTTT. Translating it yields CASSYGTSQPQHF.

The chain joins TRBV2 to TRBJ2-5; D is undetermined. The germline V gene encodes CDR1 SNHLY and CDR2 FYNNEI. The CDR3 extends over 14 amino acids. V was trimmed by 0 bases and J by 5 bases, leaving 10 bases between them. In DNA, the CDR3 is TGTGCCAGCAGTGAAGCTTCCGGGTGGGAGACCCAGTACTTC. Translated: CASSEASGWETQYF.

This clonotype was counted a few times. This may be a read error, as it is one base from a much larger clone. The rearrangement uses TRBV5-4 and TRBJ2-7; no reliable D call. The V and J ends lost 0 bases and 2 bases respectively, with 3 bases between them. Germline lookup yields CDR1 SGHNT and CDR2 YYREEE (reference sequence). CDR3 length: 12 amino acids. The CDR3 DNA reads TGTGCCAGCAGCTTGGAAGCCTACGAGCAGTACTTC. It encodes CASSLEAYEQYF.

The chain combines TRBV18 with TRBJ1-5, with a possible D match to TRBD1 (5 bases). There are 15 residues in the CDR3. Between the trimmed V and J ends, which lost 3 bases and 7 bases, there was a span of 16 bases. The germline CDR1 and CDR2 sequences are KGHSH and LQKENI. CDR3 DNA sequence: TGTGCCAGCTCACCGCGGGGGGAGCAAATACAGCCCCAGCATTTT. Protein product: CASSPRGEQIQPQHF.

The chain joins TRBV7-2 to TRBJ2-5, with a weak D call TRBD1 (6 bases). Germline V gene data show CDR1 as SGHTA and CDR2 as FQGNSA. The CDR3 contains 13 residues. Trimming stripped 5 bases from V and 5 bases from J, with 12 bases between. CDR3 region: CASSQQGRETQYF. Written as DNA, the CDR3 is TGTGCCAGCAGCCAACAGGGAAGGGAGACCCAGTACTTC.

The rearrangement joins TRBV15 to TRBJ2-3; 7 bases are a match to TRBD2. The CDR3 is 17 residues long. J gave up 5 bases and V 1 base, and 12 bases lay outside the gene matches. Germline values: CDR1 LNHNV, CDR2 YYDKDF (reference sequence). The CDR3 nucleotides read TGTGCCACCAGCAGAGTCCGAGCGGGACTTTCGGGAGATACGCAGTATTTT. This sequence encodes CATSRVRAGLSGDTQYF.

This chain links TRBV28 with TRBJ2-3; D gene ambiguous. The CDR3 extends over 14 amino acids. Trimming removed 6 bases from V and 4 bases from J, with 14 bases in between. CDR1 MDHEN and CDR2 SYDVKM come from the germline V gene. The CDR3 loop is CASSRPHLADTQYF. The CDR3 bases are TGTGCCAGCAGCCGGCCTCATCTTGCAGATACGCAGTATTTT.

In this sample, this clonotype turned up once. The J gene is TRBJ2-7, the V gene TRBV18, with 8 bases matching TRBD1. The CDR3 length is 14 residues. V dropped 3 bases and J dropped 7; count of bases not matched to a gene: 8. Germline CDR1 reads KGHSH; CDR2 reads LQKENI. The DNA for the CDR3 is TGTGCCAGCTCACCCCAGGGGGCACTGGATGAGCAGTACTTC. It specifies CASSPQGALDEQYF.

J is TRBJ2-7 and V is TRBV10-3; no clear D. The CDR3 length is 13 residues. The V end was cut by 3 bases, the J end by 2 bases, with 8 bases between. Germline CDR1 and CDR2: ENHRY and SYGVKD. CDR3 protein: CAISERETYEQYF. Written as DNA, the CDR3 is TGTGCCATCAGTGAAAGGGAAACCTACGAGCAGTACTTC.